These T cell receptor beta chains were read from a single sample in a study of blood T cell repertoires in COVID-19. TCRdb's table, derived via immunoSEQ multiplex PCR, lists solely in-frame clones and lacks some. Of about 270,000 clones in the sample, around 89% are singletons; the top ten hold roughly 4.3%. The sequenced material came from PBMCs or T cells enriched from blood (not recorded which). Every receptor here comes from a young woman with acute COVID-19. Both conserved end residues are part of each CDR3. D genes are given only for firm matches. Part of the rows lack a size; the others show once, few, many or a class for expanded clones.

j_call: TRBJ2-1; d_call: TRBD2; clone_size: once; v_call: TRBV28; cdr3_length: 15; cdr3_aa: CATYHSGISYNEQFF; cdr3_nt: TGTGCCACCTACCACAGCGGGATTTCCTACAATGAGCAGTTCTTC
j_call: TRBJ1-2; d_call: TRBD1; clone_size: few; v_call: TRBV12-3/TRBV12-4; cdr3_length: 12; cdr3_aa: CASSPRGNGYTF; cdr3_nt: TGTGCCAGCAGTCCCAGGGGGAATGGCTACACCTTC
j_call: TRBJ2-3; d_call: -; clone_size: -; v_call: TRBV5-6; cdr3_length: 13; cdr3_aa: CASSLGDMDTQYF; cdr3_nt: TGTGCCAGCAGCTTGGGGGACATGGATACGCAGTATTTT
j_call: TRBJ2-1; d_call: -; clone_size: once; v_call: TRBV4-1; cdr3_length: 16; cdr3_aa: CASSQVGLQENNEQFF; cdr3_nt: TGCGCCAGCAGCCAAGTAGGTCTACAGGAAAACAATGAGCAGTTCTTC
j_call: TRBJ1-3; d_call: -; clone_size: -; v_call: TRBV4-1; cdr3_length: 16; cdr3_aa: CASSQWPGDSGNTIYF; cdr3_nt: TGCGCCAGCAGCCAATGGCCGGGGGACTCTGGAAACACCATATATTTT
j_call: TRBJ2-2; d_call: TRBD1; clone_size: -; v_call: TRBV28; cdr3_length: 16; cdr3_aa: CASISRTGANTGELFF; cdr3_nt: TGTGCCAGCATATCTCGGACAGGGGCGAACACCGGGGAGCTGTTTTTT
j_call: TRBJ1-1; d_call: TRBD1; clone_size: -; v_call: TRBV6-2/TRBV6-3; cdr3_length: 14; cdr3_aa: CASSKGQGVAEAFF; cdr3_nt: TGTGCCAGCAGTAAGGGACAGGGGGTGGCTGAAGCTTTCTTT
j_call: TRBJ2-1; d_call: TRBD2; clone_size: -; v_call: TRBV6-5; cdr3_length: 15; cdr3_aa: CASSSSGGRYNEQFF; cdr3_nt: TGTGCCAGCAGTTCATCGGGAGGGCGTTACAATGAGCAGTTCTTC
j_call: TRBJ2-7; d_call: -; clone_size: -; v_call: TRBV27; cdr3_length: 13; cdr3_aa: CATSLGYSYEQYF; cdr3_nt: TGTGCCACCTCTCTGGGCTACTCCTACGAGCAGTACTTC
j_call: TRBJ2-7; d_call: TRBD2; clone_size: -; v_call: TRBV28; cdr3_length: 16; cdr3_aa: CASSEGLAGVTYEQYF; cdr3_nt: TGTGCCAGCAGTGAAGGACTAGCGGGAGTAACCTACGAGCAGTACTTC
j_call: TRBJ1-4; d_call: -; clone_size: -; v_call: TRBV28; cdr3_length: 14; cdr3_aa: CASSPNPGHEKLFF; cdr3_nt: TGTGCCAGCAGTCCCAACCCAGGGCACGAAAAACTGTTTTTT
j_call: TRBJ1-5; d_call: -; clone_size: -; v_call: TRBV19; cdr3_length: 12; cdr3_aa: CASSTPDQPQHF; cdr3_nt: TGTGCCAGTAGTACCCCCGATCAGCCCCAGCATTTT
j_call: TRBJ1-6; d_call: -; clone_size: -; v_call: TRBV28; cdr3_length: 14; cdr3_aa: CASSYTGIDSPLHF; cdr3_nt: TGTGCCAGCAGTTATACAGGGATCGACTCACCCCTCCACTTT
j_call: TRBJ2-7; d_call: -; clone_size: -; v_call: TRBV29-1; cdr3_length: 12; cdr3_aa: CSVTQVSAEQYF; cdr3_nt: TGCAGCGTGACACAGGTGTCCGCCGAGCAGTACTTC
j_call: TRBJ1-1; d_call: TRBD1; clone_size: -; v_call: TRBV7-9; cdr3_length: 15; cdr3_aa: CASSYPDRGYTEAFF; cdr3_nt: TGTGCCAGCAGCTATCCCGACAGGGGATACACTGAAGCTTTCTTT
j_call: TRBJ1-4; d_call: TRBD1; clone_size: -; v_call: TRBV9; cdr3_length: 18; cdr3_aa: CASSASAGQGASWEKLFF; cdr3_nt: TGTGCCAGCAGCGCCTCCGCGGGACAGGGGGCTTCCTGGGAAAAACTGTTTTTT
j_call: TRBJ2-1; d_call: TRBD2; clone_size: -; v_call: TRBV5-1; cdr3_length: 16; cdr3_aa: CASRPSGGSSYNEQFF; cdr3_nt: TGCGCCAGCAGGCCTAGCGGCGGAAGCTCCTACAATGAGCAGTTCTTC
j_call: TRBJ2-7; d_call: TRBD2; clone_size: -; v_call: TRBV5-4; cdr3_length: 14; cdr3_aa: CASSSGLAGEPRYF; cdr3_nt: TGTGCCAGCAGCTCAGGACTAGCGGGCGAGCCCAGGTACTTC
j_call: TRBJ2-1; d_call: -; clone_size: -; v_call: TRBV7-2; cdr3_length: 18; cdr3_aa: CASSSRGTPLSSYNEQFF; cdr3_nt: TGTGCCAGCAGCTCGAGAGGGACTCCCCTGAGCTCCTACAATGAGCAGTTCTTC
j_call: TRBJ1-1; d_call: -; clone_size: -; v_call: TRBV4-3; cdr3_length: 15; cdr3_aa: CASSQDRQLNTEAFF; cdr3_nt: TGCGCCAGCAGCCAAGATCGTCAGTTGAACACTGAAGCTTTCTTT
j_call: TRBJ2-3; d_call: TRBD2; clone_size: -; v_call: TRBV7-9; cdr3_length: 12; cdr3_aa: CASALAQDTQYF; cdr3_nt: TGTGCCAGCGCACTAGCGCAAGATACGCAGTATTTT
j_call: TRBJ1-1; d_call: -; clone_size: -; v_call: TRBV18; cdr3_length: 13; cdr3_aa: CASSPDLNTEAFF; cdr3_nt: TGTGCCAGCTCACCGGACTTGAACACTGAAGCTTTCTTT
j_call: TRBJ2-3; d_call: TRBD2; clone_size: once; v_call: TRBV28; cdr3_length: 17; cdr3_aa: CASSSRRTSGRTDTQYF; cdr3_nt: TGTGCCAGCAGTTCCCGACGGACTAGCGGGAGAACAGATACGCAGTATTTT
j_call: TRBJ2-1; d_call: -; clone_size: -; v_call: TRBV7-6; cdr3_length: 16; cdr3_aa: CASSLVSRSSYNEQFF; cdr3_nt: TGTGCCAGCAGCTTAGTAAGCCGAAGCTCCTACAATGAGCAGTTCTTC
j_call: TRBJ1-1; d_call: -; clone_size: -; v_call: TRBV5-1; cdr3_length: 14; cdr3_aa: CASSHSGRNTEAFF; cdr3_nt: TGCGCCAGCAGTCACTCCGGGAGGAACACTGAAGCTTTCTTT
j_call: TRBJ2-7; d_call: TRBD2; clone_size: few; v_call: TRBV18; cdr3_length: 15; cdr3_aa: CASSSGTTDSYEQYF; cdr3_nt: TGTGCCAGTTCTTCCGGGACTACCGACTCCTACGAGCAGTACTTC
j_call: TRBJ2-7; d_call: TRBD1; clone_size: -; v_call: TRBV3-1/TRBV3-2; cdr3_length: 15; cdr3_aa: CASTSVGTGRNEQYF; cdr3_nt: TGTGCCAGCACCTCCGTCGGGACAGGGAGGAACGAGCAGTACTTC
j_call: TRBJ1-4; d_call: -; clone_size: -; v_call: TRBV27; cdr3_length: 15; cdr3_aa: CASSLWGVVGEKLFF; cdr3_nt: TGTGCCAGCAGTTTATGGGGGGTCGTTGGTGAAAAACTGTTTTTT
j_call: TRBJ2-7; d_call: TRBD2; clone_size: -; v_call: TRBV19; cdr3_length: 17; cdr3_aa: CASSIRLAGGITYEQYF; cdr3_nt: TGTGCCAGTAGTATCCGACTAGCGGGAGGTATCACCTACGAGCAGTACTTC
j_call: TRBJ2-2; d_call: -; clone_size: -; v_call: TRBV27; cdr3_length: 14; cdr3_aa: CASSLHSPTGELFF; cdr3_nt: TGTGCCAGCAGTTTACACAGCCCGACCGGGGAGCTGTTTTTT
j_call: TRBJ2-2; d_call: TRBD2; clone_size: -; v_call: TRBV7-2; cdr3_length: 16; cdr3_aa: CASSLIGSGRAGELFF; cdr3_nt: TGTGCCAGCAGCTTAATAGGGAGCGGGAGGGCCGGGGAGCTGTTTTTT
j_call: TRBJ2-1; d_call: TRBD1; clone_size: -; v_call: TRBV24-1; cdr3_length: 17; cdr3_aa: CATSDQTGGVSYNEQFF; cdr3_nt: TGTGCCACCAGTGACCAAACAGGGGGCGTCTCCTACAATGAGCAGTTCTTC
j_call: TRBJ2-5; d_call: -; clone_size: -; v_call: TRBV5-1; cdr3_length: 13; cdr3_aa: CASSLDREETQYF; cdr3_nt: TGCGCCAGCAGCTTGGACAGGGAGGAGACCCAGTACTTC
j_call: TRBJ2-1; d_call: TRBD2; clone_size: -; v_call: TRBV7-9; cdr3_length: 17; cdr3_aa: CASSGSRDYKDNNEQFF; cdr3_nt: TGTGCCAGCAGCGGCAGCCGGGACTATAAAGACAACAATGAGCAGTTCTTC
j_call: TRBJ2-7; d_call: -; clone_size: -; v_call: TRBV14; cdr3_length: 15; cdr3_aa: CASSQDPGSSYEQYF; cdr3_nt: TGTGCCAGCAGCCAAGATCCGGGTAGCTCCTACGAGCAGTACTTC
j_call: TRBJ1-4; d_call: TRBD1; clone_size: few; v_call: TRBV28; cdr3_length: 15; cdr3_aa: CASSSLDRGREKLFF; cdr3_nt: TGTGCCAGCAGTTCCCTGGACAGGGGGCGTGAAAAACTGTTTTTT
j_call: TRBJ1-1; d_call: -; clone_size: -; v_call: TRBV18; cdr3_length: 14; cdr3_aa: CASSPVDRNTEAFF; cdr3_nt: TGTGCCAGCTCACCAGTCGACAGGAACACTGAAGCTTTCTTT
j_call: TRBJ2-1; d_call: -; clone_size: -; v_call: TRBV6-1; cdr3_length: 15; cdr3_aa: CASSSTDYNDNEQFF; cdr3_nt: TGTGCCAGCAGTTCAACCGACTACAATGACAATGAGCAGTTCTTC
j_call: TRBJ2-7; d_call: TRBD1; clone_size: -; v_call: TRBV27; cdr3_length: 15; cdr3_aa: CASSLGQGVSYEQYF; cdr3_nt: TGTGCCAGCAGCCTCGGACAGGGAGTGTCCTACGAGCAGTACTTC
j_call: TRBJ2-1; d_call: TRBD2; clone_size: once; v_call: TRBV27; cdr3_length: 15; cdr3_aa: CASMLTSGAYNEQFF; cdr3_nt: TGTGCCAGCATGTTGACTAGCGGGGCTTACAATGAGCAGTTCTTC
j_call: TRBJ1-1; d_call: -; clone_size: -; v_call: TRBV9; cdr3_length: 21; cdr3_aa: CASSVVGPVGGTLGGRTEAFF; cdr3_nt: TGTGCCAGCAGCGTAGTGGGCCCGGTAGGAGGGACCCTTGGTGGTCGGACTGAAGCTTTCTTT
j_call: TRBJ2-7; d_call: -; clone_size: -; v_call: TRBV5-6; cdr3_length: 12; cdr3_aa: CASSLTGTEQYF; cdr3_nt: TGTGCCAGCAGCTTGACAGGGACCGAGCAGTACTTC
j_call: TRBJ1-1; d_call: TRBD1; clone_size: few; v_call: TRBV7-9; cdr3_length: 15; cdr3_aa: CASSLEGTGITEAFF; cdr3_nt: TGTGCCAGCAGCTTAGAAGGGACAGGAATCACTGAAGCTTTCTTT
j_call: TRBJ1-1; d_call: -; clone_size: once; v_call: TRBV29-1; cdr3_length: 15; cdr3_aa: CSVEDRKGFSAEAFF; cdr3_nt: TGCAGCGTTGAAGATCGGAAGGGTTTTAGCGCTGAAGCTTTCTTT
j_call: TRBJ2-7; d_call: -; clone_size: once; v_call: TRBV24-1; cdr3_length: 14; cdr3_aa: CATSERTISYEQYF; cdr3_nt: TGTGCCACCAGTGAGCGGACTATCTCCTACGAGCAGTACTTC